Listed here are 3 T cell receptor beta chains from one sample, sequenced in a study of cytomegalovirus exposure and HLA in healthy donors. A multiplex PCR was run with 60 Vbeta primers and 13 Jbeta primers. Only in-frame clones appear in the TCRdb table, and some are missing; sequencing was by immunoSEQ multiplex PCR. This table has 150,000 to 200,000 clones, approximately 72% appearing once. The sequenced sample was PBMCs. These receptors all come from a female donor in good health and CMV-seronegative.

This clone was seen a few times. CDR3 sequence reads: CASSRLSREGGDTQYF. Written as DNA, the CDR3 is TGCGCCAGCAGCCGCTTGTCCAGGGAGGGCGGAGATACGCAGTATTTT. This chain links TRBV4-3 with TRBJ2-3; 7 nucleotides line up with TRBD2. The CDR3 runs to 16 residues. J gave up 5 bases and V 4 bases, and 12 bases lay outside the gene matches. Germline lookup yields CDR1 LGHNA and CDR2 YSLEER.

The J gene is TRBJ2-5, the V gene TRBV7-8; TRBD2 agrees at 7 bases. Germline V gene data show CDR1 as SGHVS and CDR2 as FQNEAQ. This CDR3 comprises 14 residues. Trimming cost V 8 bases and J 3 bases; bases outside gene matches: 9. The CDR3 spells CASHPGTIKETQYF. In nucleotides, the CDR3 is TGTGCCAGCCATCCAGGGACTATCAAAGAGACCCAGTACTTC.

The chain recombines TRBV30 with TRBJ2-7; 8 bases align to TRBD1. Germline V gene lookup returns CDR1 GTSNPN and CDR2 SVGIG (reference sequence). The V segment lost 2 bases and the J segment 7 bases; nucleotides outside the gene matches: 7. The CDR3 is made up of 13 amino acids. The CDR3 here is CAWSTQGAREQYF. CDR3 DNA: TGTGCCTGGAGTACCCAGGGGGCGAGGGAGCAGTACTTC.